The T cell receptor (beta chain) described here comes from a study of technical replicates of blood from a handful of donors (dated by TCRdb to about 2017). Library prep was done by the immunoSEQ multiplex PCR assay. The table comes from immuneACCESS by way of TCRdb, which keeps in-frame sequences with V and J called. Part of the clones is missing from these tables; in studies checked, under half for an unresolved V gene and the rest for unknown reasons. Counted in this sample were roughly 79,000 clones; approximately 80% of them appeared once. The ten most abundant clones make up about 4% of the sample. Clipping removes 3 bases from V and 16 bases from J, with 11 as the unmatched junction base count. Its CDR3 holds 13 amino acids, cysteine through phenylalanine. Just CDR3 DNA is preserved here, 39 bases in frame from base 1. Comment on this clone: No cognate antigen has been identified for it. It has no much larger one-base neighbor in the sample; base qualities were not kept.

The chain couples TRBV23-1 to TRBJ2-1; 8 central bases correspond to TRBD2. TRBV23-1 is marked as an open reading frame, function uncertain. Sequencing was performed on PBMCs. The receptor's source is a human donor in good health. Some clones in this sample may be carry-over from other donors' samples. The encoded CDR3 is CASSHSVRTSPFF. The nucleotide sequence reads as follows: TGCGCCAGCAGTCACTCAGTTAGGACTAGCCCATTCTTC.